This entry lists 8 T cell receptor beta chains sequenced from one sample in a study of monozygotic twins with inflammatory bowel disease. TCRdb reprocessed the 5' RACE reads and keeps a single row for each CDR3 protein, giving no DNA. This sample's clone table lists fewer than 450,000 distinct CDR3 sequences. The sample was blood. The receptors were gathered from a human donor with ulcerative colitis or Crohn's disease, or a healthy co-twin of an affected twin (not recorded which).

This sequence joins TRBV20-1 and TRBJ2-3; TCRdb calls TRBD2, which cannot be checked without DNA. The CDR3 is 15 residues long. Germline-derived CDR1 and CDR2 are DFQATT and SNEGSKA (reference sequence). CDR3 amino acids: CSARELGLPSDTQYF.

The rearrangement links TRBV18 to TRBJ2-1; no DNA is available, so the TRBD2 call from TCRdb remains unchecked. The CDR3 totals 12 residues. From germline, CDR1 is KGHSH and CDR2 LQKENI. The CDR3 reads CASSGASGASFF.

The V gene is TRBV6-4, the J gene TRBJ1-6; lacking DNA, the TRBD1 call made by TCRdb goes unchecked. The germline V gene has CDR1 MRHNA and CDR2 SNTAGT. The CDR3 covers 14 residues. The CDR3: CASSEGQPNSPLHF.

This rearrangement joins TRBV7-9 to TRBJ2-7; the D call of TRBD2 rests on TCRdb alone, since no DNA is present to check it. The germline gives CDR1 SEHNR, CDR2 FQNEAQ (reference sequence). The CDR3 has 15 residues. CDR3 sequence: CASSLGTSSSYEQYF. The full variable domain, completed using reference TRBV7-9 and TRBJ2-7, is DTGVSQNPRHKITKRGQNVTFRCDPISEHNRLYWYRQTLGQGPEFLTYFQNEAQLEKSRLLSDRFSAERPKGSFSTLEIQRTEQGDSAMYLCASSLGTSSSYEQYFGPGTRLTVT.

The chain couples TRBV3-1 to TRBJ1-5. The germline gives CDR1 LGHDT, CDR2 YNNKEL (reference sequence). This CDR3 is 17 amino acids long. The chain's CDR3 is CASSQAGIGYSNQPQHF.

The chain recombines TRBV3-1 with TRBJ2-6. Looked up from germline, CDR1 is LGHDT and CDR2 is YNNKEL (reference sequence). There are 16 residues in the CDR3. The CDR3 sequence: CASSEARYSGANVLTF.

This chain uses TRBV30 with TRBJ2-2. Germline values: CDR1 GTSNPN, CDR2 SVGIG (reference sequence). There are 14 residues in the CDR3. The CDR3 spells CALVGTLFTGELFF.

The rearrangement joins TRBV5-1 to TRBJ2-3; TCRdb's assignment of TRBD1 cannot be checked, as there is no DNA. Germline V gives CDR1 SGHRS, CDR2 YFSETQ. CDR3 size: 15 residues. CDR3 sequence reads: CASSPGGLRTDTQYF.